A selection of T cell receptor beta chains follows, all from one sample in a study of T cell repertoires in cytomegalovirus infection. In TCRdb, the reads were re-called with MiXCR into one record per CDR3 protein. Of 210,000 or so distinct CDR3 sequences in the sample, about 5.9% are singletons; the top ten hold around 6.5%. Sequencing was done on a sample of PBMCs. Receptor source: a human donor in good health (CMV status not recorded). Some clones in this sample may be carry-over from other donors' samples. Each CDR3 is given with its conserved first and last residue. A D gene is named only where the DNA matches it firmly. The listing skips clone size in some rows; elsewhere it reads once, few, many or a size class.

abundance: many
d_gene: TRBD2
v_gene: TRBV18
j_gene: TRBJ2-7
len: 15
CDR3aa: CASSQGLAGDYEQYF
CDR3nt: TGTGCCAGCTCACAGGGACTAGCGGGGGACTACGAGCAGTACTTC

abundance: many
d_gene: .
v_gene: TRBV6-2/TRBV6-3
j_gene: TRBJ1-4
len: 14
CDR3aa: CASRSGRSNEKLFF
CDR3nt: TGTGCCAGCAGATCGGGACGGTCGAATGAAAAACTGTTTTTT

abundance: .
d_gene: .
v_gene: TRBV29-1
j_gene: TRBJ1-2
len: 12
CDR3aa: CSVEMQGNGYTF
CDR3nt: TGCAGCGTTGAAATGCAGGGGAATGGCTACACCTTC

abundance: many
d_gene: .
v_gene: TRBV29-1
j_gene: TRBJ2-5
len: 11
CDR3aa: CSVSPGETQYF
CDR3nt: TGCAGCGTCTCTCCAGGGGAGACCCAGTACTTC

abundance: many
d_gene: .
v_gene: TRBV28
j_gene: TRBJ1-5
len: 15
CDR3aa: CASSLTLAGNQPQHF
CDR3nt: TGTGCCAGCAGTTTAACCCTTGCGGGCAATCAGCCCCAGCATTTT

abundance: many
d_gene: .
v_gene: TRBV20-1
j_gene: TRBJ2-7
len: 13
CDR3aa: CSASGQGSYEQYF
CDR3nt: TGCAGTGCTAGTGGTCAGGGGTCCTACGAGCAGTACTTC

abundance: .
d_gene: .
v_gene: TRBV29-1
j_gene: TRBJ1-6
len: 12
CDR3aa: CSARTENSPLHF
CDR3nt: TGCAGCGCTAGGACAGAGAATTCACCCCTCCACTTT

abundance: many
d_gene: .
v_gene: TRBV19
j_gene: TRBJ1-6
len: 15
CDR3aa: CASSSAGSGISPLHF
CDR3nt: TGTGCCAGTAGTTCCGCGGGTTCGGGGATTTCACCCCTCCACTTT

abundance: few
d_gene: TRBD1
v_gene: TRBV29-1
j_gene: TRBJ2-2
len: 12
CDR3aa: CSVETGEWELFF
CDR3nt: TGCAGCGTTGAAACAGGGGAGTGGGAGCTGTTTTTT

abundance: many
d_gene: TRBD1
v_gene: TRBV7-8
j_gene: TRBJ1-3
len: 13
CDR3aa: CASSWGQGNTIYF
CDR3nt: TGTGCCAGCAGCTGGGGACAGGGAAACACCATATATTTT

abundance: many
d_gene: .
v_gene: TRBV7-8
j_gene: TRBJ1-1
len: 13
CDR3aa: CASSLVEDTEAFF
CDR3nt: TGTGCCAGCAGCTTAGTAGAAGACACTGAAGCTTTCTTT

abundance: many
d_gene: .
v_gene: TRBV2
j_gene: TRBJ1-2
len: 13
CDR3aa: CASSEATPGGYTF
CDR3nt: TGTGCCAGCAGTGAAGCGACCCCAGGGGGCTACACCTTC

abundance: many
d_gene: .
v_gene: TRBV29-1
j_gene: TRBJ1-5
len: 12
CDR3aa: CSAQGSNQPQHF
CDR3nt: TGCAGCGCTCAGGGAAGCAATCAGCCCCAGCATTTT

abundance: many
d_gene: .
v_gene: TRBV11-2
j_gene: TRBJ1-2
len: 17
CDR3aa: CASSLARGVWSFDGYTF
CDR3nt: TGTGCCAGCAGCTTAGCGCGGGGAGTATGGAGCTTCGATGGCTACACCTTC

abundance: few
d_gene: TRBD1
v_gene: TRBV28
j_gene: TRBJ2-2
len: 17
CDR3aa: CASRPGTGFANTGELFF
CDR3nt: TGTGCCAGCAGACCCGGGACAGGCTTCGCGAACACCGGGGAGCTGTTTTTT

abundance: many
d_gene: .
v_gene: TRBV29-1
j_gene: TRBJ1-4
len: 13
CDR3aa: CSVTPQSNEKLFF
CDR3nt: TGCAGCGTCACCCCCCAGTCTAATGAAAAACTGTTTTTT

abundance: many
d_gene: .
v_gene: TRBV28
j_gene: TRBJ2-2
len: 14
CDR3aa: CASSSGAVGGELFF
CDR3nt: TGTGCCAGCAGTTCAGGGGCCGTAGGCGGGGAGCTGTTTTTT

abundance: many
d_gene: TRBD2
v_gene: TRBV7-6
j_gene: TRBJ2-1
len: 17
CDR3aa: CASSLGARGGSYNEQFF
CDR3nt: TGTGCCAGCAGCTTAGGGGCACGGGGGGGCTCCTACAATGAGCAGTTCTTC

abundance: many
d_gene: .
v_gene: TRBV6-2/TRBV6-3
j_gene: TRBJ2-7
len: 17
CDR3aa: CASSYSIRGPATVEQYF
CDR3nt: TGTGCCAGCAGTTACTCGATCCGCGGGCCCGCCACGGTGGAGCAGTACTTC

abundance: many
d_gene: TRBD1
v_gene: TRBV15
j_gene: TRBJ1-1
len: 17
CDR3aa: CATSIGQGAVMNTEAFF
CDR3nt: TGTGCCACCAGCATTGGACAGGGGGCTGTCATGAACACTGAAGCTTTCTTT

abundance: many
d_gene: TRBD1
v_gene: TRBV5-1
j_gene: TRBJ1-1
len: 14
CDR3aa: CASSSGTGNTEAFF
CDR3nt: TGTGCCAGCAGTTCGGGGACAGGGAACACTGAAGCTTTCTTT

abundance: many
d_gene: .
v_gene: TRBV11-2
j_gene: TRBJ1-1
len: 14
CDR3aa: CASSFRGPNTEAFF
CDR3nt: TGTGCCAGCAGCTTTAGGGGCCCGAACACTGAAGCTTTCTTT

abundance: many
d_gene: .
v_gene: TRBV12-3/TRBV12-4
j_gene: TRBJ2-2
len: 15
CDR3aa: CASRGVGGNTGELFF
CDR3nt: TGTGCCAGCAGGGGAGTCGGTGGGAACACCGGGGAGCTGTTTTTT